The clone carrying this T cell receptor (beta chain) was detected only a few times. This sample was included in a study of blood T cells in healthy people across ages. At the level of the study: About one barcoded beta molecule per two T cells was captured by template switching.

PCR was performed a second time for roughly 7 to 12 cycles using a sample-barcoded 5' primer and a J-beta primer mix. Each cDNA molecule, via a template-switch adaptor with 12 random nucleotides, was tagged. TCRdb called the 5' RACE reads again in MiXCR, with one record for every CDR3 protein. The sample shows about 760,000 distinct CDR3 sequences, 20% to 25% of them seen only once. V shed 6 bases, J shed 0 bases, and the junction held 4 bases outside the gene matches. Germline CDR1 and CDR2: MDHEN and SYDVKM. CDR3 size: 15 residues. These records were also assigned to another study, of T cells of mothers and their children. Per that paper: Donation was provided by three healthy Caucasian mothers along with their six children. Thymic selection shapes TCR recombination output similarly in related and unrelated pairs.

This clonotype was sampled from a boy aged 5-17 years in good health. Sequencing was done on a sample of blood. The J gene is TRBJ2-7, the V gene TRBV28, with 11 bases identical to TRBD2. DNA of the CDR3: TGTGCCAGCAGAGTTAGCGGGAGGGCCTCCTACGAGCAGTACTTC. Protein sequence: CASRVSGRASYEQYF.